The source of this T cell receptor beta chain is a study of cytomegalovirus exposure and HLA in healthy donors. Study-level points and caveats: According to the study, roughly 180 TCR beta chains were cytomegalovirus-associated.

The assay was immunoSEQ multiplex PCR, and TCRdb's table has in-frame clones only and misses some. Of about 130,000 clones in the sample, roughly 87% are singletons; the top ten hold roughly 1.2%. Turning to this clone: Its specificity is not known.

Sequencing was carried out using PBMCs. This sequence originates from a woman younger than 30 in good health and CMV-seronegative.

CDR3 amino acids: CASSSLQGYQPQHF. The DNA for the CDR3 is TGTGCCAGCAGCTCCCTACAGGGATATCAGCCCCAGCATTTT. The rearrangement joins TRBV7-9 to TRBJ1-5; D possibly corresponds to TRBD1 (6 bases). Germline V gives CDR1 SEHNR, CDR2 FQNEAQ (reference sequence). With 4 bases removed from V and 5 bases from J, the gap between germline ends came to 12 bases. The CDR3 contains 14 residues.